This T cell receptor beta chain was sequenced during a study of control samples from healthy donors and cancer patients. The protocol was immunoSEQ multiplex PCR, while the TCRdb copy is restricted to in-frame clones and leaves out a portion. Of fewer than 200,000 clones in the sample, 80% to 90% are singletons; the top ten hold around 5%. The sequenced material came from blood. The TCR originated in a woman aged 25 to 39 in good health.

CDR3 residues: CASSQEFGTDSYNEQFF. The CDR3 bases are TGTGCCAGCAGCCAAGAATTCGGGACAGACTCCTACAATGAGCAGTTCTTC. The chain is built from TRBV4-2 and TRBJ2-1; 7 positions match TRBD1. The V and J ends lost 0 bases and 0 bases, in that order; junction bases with no gene match: 5. The CDR3 consists of 17 residues. The germline V gene has CDR1 LGHNA and CDR2 YNFKEQ.